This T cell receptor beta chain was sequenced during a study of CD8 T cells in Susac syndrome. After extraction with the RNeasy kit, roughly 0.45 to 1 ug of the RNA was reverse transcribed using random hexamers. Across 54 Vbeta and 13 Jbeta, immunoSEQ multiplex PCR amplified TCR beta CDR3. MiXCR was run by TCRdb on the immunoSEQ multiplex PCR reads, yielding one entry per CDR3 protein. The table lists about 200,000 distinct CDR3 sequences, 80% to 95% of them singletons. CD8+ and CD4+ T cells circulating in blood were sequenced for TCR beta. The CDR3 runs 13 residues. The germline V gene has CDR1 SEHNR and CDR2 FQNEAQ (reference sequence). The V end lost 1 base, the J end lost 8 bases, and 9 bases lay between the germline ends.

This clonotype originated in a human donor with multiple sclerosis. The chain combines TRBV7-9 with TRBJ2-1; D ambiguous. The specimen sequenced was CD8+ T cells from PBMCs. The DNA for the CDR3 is TGTGCCAGCAGCTTAGTCCCAGGCCATGAGCAGTTCTTC. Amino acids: CASSLVPGHEQFF.